This section outlines one T cell receptor (beta chain) sequence together with its context. Its matching antigen is unknown. At the DNA level, this CDR3 is encoded by other sequences in the same sample as well. The sample comes from a study of beta chain features in type 1 diabetes. General observations from the study: Individuals with type 1 diabetes displayed fewer insertions and more deletions at VDJ junctions. These data did not resolve whether HLA type affects TCRB rearrangement.

Every isolated RNA sample was fully reverse transcribed, so sequencing captured expressed TCRB transcripts. Data came from immunoSEQ multiplex PCR; TCRdb stores just in-frame clones and leaves some out. Counted here are a few hundred thousand clones, more than 13% occurring once; the ten biggest clones make up 0.019%. Every single donor gave one heparinised blood draw, and these averaged about 116 mL. The germline gives CDR1 SGHRS, CDR2 YFSETQ. V lost 0 bases, J lost 0 bases, and 7 bases lay in between. The CDR3 has 15 residues. The TCR originated in a woman under 30 in good health. The sequenced sample was naive CD4+ T cells from blood. V is TRBV5-1 and J is TRBJ2-1; D possibly corresponds to TRBD2 (6 bases). CDR3: CASSLARGSYNEQFF. CDR3 sequence (DNA): TGCGCCAGCAGCTTGGCGCGGGGCTCCTACAATGAGCAGTTCTTC.